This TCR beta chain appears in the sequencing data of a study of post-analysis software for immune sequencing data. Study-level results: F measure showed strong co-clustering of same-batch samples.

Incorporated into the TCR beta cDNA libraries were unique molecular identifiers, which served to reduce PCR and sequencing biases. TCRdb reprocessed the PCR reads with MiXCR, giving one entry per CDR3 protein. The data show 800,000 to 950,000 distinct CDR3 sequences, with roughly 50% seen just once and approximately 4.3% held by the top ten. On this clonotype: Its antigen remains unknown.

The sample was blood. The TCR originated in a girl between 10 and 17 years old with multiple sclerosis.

CDR3 sequence (DNA): TGTGCCAGCGGTCACAGTTCCTATGGCTACACCTTC. Protein product: CASGHSSYGYTF. The chain uses TRBV6-5 and TRBJ1-2; D unresolved. This CDR3 region has 12 residues. V was clipped by 8 bases and J by 4 bases, with 11 bases between them. Germline assignment: CDR1 MNHEY and CDR2 SVGAGI.